A selection of T cell receptor beta chains follows, all from one sample in a study of a mutant IDH1 vaccine in newly diagnosed glioma. No antigen has been identified for these receptors. Clones were sequenced by immunoSEQ multiplex PCR, and TCRdb holds only the in-frame ones, with some missing. This table has about 44,000 clones, roughly 90% appearing once. The sample was PBMCs, taken from a glioma patient whose treatment included an IDH1 peptide vaccine. The receptor set was obtained from a man aged 45 to 65 with glioma. Each CDR3 is given with its conserved first and last residue. The D gene is left open where the match is weak. Clone size is stated in some rows and not others, as once, few, many or a class when expanded.

j_call | d_call | v_call | clone_size | cdr3_aa | cdr3_nt
TRBJ2-3 | TRBD2 | TRBV7-9 | . | CASGTSVLRGDTQYF | TGTGCCAGCGGAACTAGCGTCCTCCGGGGGGATACGCAGTATTTT
TRBJ2-1 | TRBD1 | TRBV6-5 | . | CASSYSRTGVGGEQFF | TGTGCCAGCAGTTACTCTCGGACAGGGGTCGGTGGTGAGCAGTTCTTC
TRBJ2-5 | TRBD1 | TRBV5-8 | . | CASSLGGTGHETQYF | TGTGCCAGCAGCTTGGGAGGGACAGGGCACGAGACCCAGTACTTC
TRBJ1-2 | TRBD1 | TRBV27 | . | CASSFFGTGMDGYTF | TGTGCCAGCAGTTTTTTCGGGACAGGGATGGATGGCTACACCTTC
TRBJ1-5 | . | TRBV5-1 | . | CASSLVAATGVNQPQHF | TGCGCCAGCAGCTTGGTTGCGGCCACGGGGGTGAATCAGCCCCAGCATTTT
TRBJ2-7 | . | TRBV7-9 | . | CASSFGTFYEQYF | TGTGCCAGCAGCTTCGGGACTTTCTACGAGCAGTACTTC
TRBJ2-7 | TRBD2 | TRBV4-2 | once | CASSLKTPIAGGTGNEQYF | TGTGCCAGCAGCCTGAAGACACCAATAGCGGGAGGCACCGGTAACGAGCAGTACTTC
TRBJ2-2 | TRBD1 | TRBV2 | . | CASSYSGTGTGELFF | TGTGCCAGCAGTTACTCCGGGACAGGGACCGGGGAGCTGTTTTTT
TRBJ1-1 | . | TRBV7-3 | . | CASSRRAEAFF | TGTGCCAGCAGCCGGAGGGCTGAAGCTTTCTTT
TRBJ2-7 | . | TRBV2 | large | CASSEGYNNYEQYF | TGTGCCAGCAGTGAAGGGTACAATAACTACGAGCAGTACTTC
TRBJ2-2 | . | TRBV5-4 | . | CASSWGPTGELFF | TGTGCCAGCAGCTGGGGCCCTACCGGGGAGCTGTTTTTT
TRBJ1-2 | . | TRBV19 | . | CASNPPGRGYTF | TGTGCCAGTAACCCCCCCGGCCGAGGCTACACCTTC
TRBJ2-7 | . | TRBV7-2 | . | CASSLRAAGLNEQYF | TGTGCCAGCAGTCTGAGGGCGGCAGGCTTGAACGAGCAGTACTTC
TRBJ2-3 | . | TRBV4-2 | once | CASSQGGGGGLWDTQYF | TGTGCCAGCAGCCAAGGGGGAGGGGGAGGGTTGTGGGATACGCAGTATTTT
TRBJ1-5 | TRBD1 | TRBV2 | . | CASRLQGAGLNQPQHF | TGTGCCAGCAGATTACAGGGGGCAGGGCTCAATCAGCCCCAGCATTTT
TRBJ2-1 | TRBD2 | TRBV9 | . | CASSVGWTSDYEQFF | TGTGCCAGCAGCGTAGGATGGACTAGCGATTATGAGCAGTTCTTC
TRBJ2-7 | TRBD1 | TRBV27 | . | CASSFGQGVPSPGEQYF | TGTGCCAGCAGTTTCGGGCAGGGGGTACCTAGTCCGGGGGAGCAGTACTTC
TRBJ1-6 | . | TRBV5-6 | . | CASSQIRTVNSPLHF | TGTGCCAGCAGCCAGATAAGGACAGTTAATTCACCCCTCCACTTT
TRBJ2-1 | . | TRBV6-5 | . | CASNQLGEQFF | TGTGCCAGCAACCAGTTGGGTGAGCAGTTCTTC
TRBJ2-5 | TRBD1 | TRBV7-9 | . | CASSVGQGAGETQYF | TGTGCCAGCAGCGTAGGACAGGGGGCTGGAGAGACCCAGTACTTC
TRBJ2-1 | TRBD1 | TRBV5-1 | . | CASSLTGVNEQFF | TGCGCCAGCAGCTTGACAGGGGTCAATGAGCAGTTCTTC
TRBJ1-6 | . | TRBV7-9 | . | CASSFSSAAGLTSPLHF | TGTGCCAGCAGCTTCTCATCCGCGGCAGGGTTAACTTCACCCCTCCACTTT
TRBJ2-1 | . | TRBV27 | . | CASSLYRYGSVNEQFF | TGTGCCAGCAGTTTATATAGATATGGTAGCGTCAATGAGCAGTTCTTC
TRBJ1-5 | . | TRBV28 | . | CASSSPWEEGRQPQHF | TGTGCCAGCAGTTCCCCGTGGGAGGAGGGCCGTCAGCCCCAGCATTTT
TRBJ2-1 | TRBD2 | TRBV19 | . | CASSTGLASEQFF | TGTGCCAGTAGTACAGGACTAGCTAGTGAGCAGTTCTTC
TRBJ2-7 | . | TRBV7-9 | . | CASSFGNYEQYF | TGTGCCAGCAGCTTCGGTAACTACGAGCAGTACTTC
TRBJ2-5 | . | TRBV9 | . | CASSVVSDETQYF | TGTGCCAGCAGCGTAGTGAGTGACGAGACCCAGTACTTC
TRBJ1-3 | . | TRBV4-2 | . | CASSQGGRSSGNTIYF | TGTGCCAGCAGCCAAGGGGGGCGGAGCTCTGGAAACACCATATATTTT
TRBJ1-5 | TRBD1 | TRBV19 | . | CASSMDREWSQPQHF | TGTGCCAGTAGTATGGACAGGGAGTGGAGTCAGCCCCAGCATTTT
TRBJ1-2 | TRBD1 | TRBV14 | . | CASRGQGNYGYTF | TGTGCCAGCAGGGGACAGGGGAACTATGGCTACACCTTC
TRBJ2-3 | . | TRBV19 | . | CASSTLGPDTDTQYF | TGTGCCAGTAGTACGCTGGGACCAGACACAGATACGCAGTATTTT
TRBJ1-1 | TRBD1 | TRBV7-9 | . | CASSRQGGTEAFF | TGTGCCAGCAGCAGACAGGGAGGCACTGAAGCTTTCTTT
TRBJ2-7 | . | TRBV28 | . | CASSSGVGYEQYF | TGTGCCAGCAGCTCAGGGGTGGGCTACGAGCAGTACTTC
TRBJ2-7 | . | TRBV7-6 | . | CASSSPGYEQYF | TGTGCCAGCAGCTCCCCCGGTTACGAGCAGTACTTC
TRBJ2-5 | . | TRBV18 | . | CASSPLGHQETQYF | TGTGCCAGCTCACCATTGGGCCACCAAGAGACCCAGTACTTC
TRBJ1-2 | . | TRBV28 | . | CASSWGNNYGYTF | TGTGCCAGCAGTTGGGGGAATAACTATGGCTACACCTTC
TRBJ2-1 | TRBD2 | TRBV19 | . | CASSIPAGNNEQFF | TGTGCCAGTAGTATCCCAGCGGGGAACAATGAGCAGTTCTTC
TRBJ2-7 | TRBD1 | TRBV7-9 | . | CASSLAGQGYF | TGTGCCAGCAGCTTAGCGGGACAGGGTTACTTC
TRBJ2-7 | . | TRBV9 | once | CASSVEGAGMYEQYF | TGTGCCAGCAGCGTAGAAGGGGCAGGGATGTACGAGCAGTACTTC
TRBJ2-5 | . | TRBV7-3 | . | CASSHGGTPGTQYF | TGTGCCAGCAGCCATGGGGGGACTCCAGGGACCCAGTACTTC
TRBJ2-7 | TRBD1 | TRBV28 | . | CASSPRTGGYDEQYF | TGTGCCAGCAGTCCCCGGACAGGGGGCTATGACGAGCAGTACTTC
TRBJ1-1 | TRBD1 | TRBV28 | . | CASSLSPTGVRVTEAFF | TGTGCCAGCAGTTTATCCCCGACAGGGGTGCGGGTTACTGAAGCTTTCTTT
TRBJ1-4 | . | TRBV4-1 | . | CASSLTPSGTREKLFF | TGCGCCAGCAGCCTAACACCCTCCGGGACACGAGAAAAACTGTTTTTT
TRBJ1-5 | . | TRBV11-2 | . | CASSLGVGGNQPQHF | TGTGCCAGCAGCTTAGGGGTAGGGGGCAATCAGCCCCAGCATTTT
TRBJ2-1 | TRBD2 | TRBV6-5 | . | CASSSPTSGGIDEQFF | TGTGCCAGCAGTTCCCCGACTAGCGGGGGGATTGATGAGCAGTTCTTC
TRBJ2-5 | . | TRBV28 | . | CASTTAEAGWQTQYF | TGTGCCAGCACCACGGCAGAGGCCGGGTGGCAGACCCAGTACTTC
TRBJ2-7 | . | TRBV4-3 | . | CASSQEWMSGEQYF | TGCGCCAGCAGCCAAGAGTGGATGTCTGGCGAGCAGTACTTC
TRBJ2-5 | . | TRBV19 | . | CASSMYGSLGIETQYF | TGTGCCAGTAGTATGTACGGCTCTTTAGGGATAGAGACCCAGTACTTC
TRBJ2-1 | TRBD2 | TRBV4-1 | . | CASSRTSGRYDEQFF | TGCGCCAGCAGCCGGACTAGCGGGAGGTATGATGAGCAGTTCTTC
TRBJ2-7 | TRBD1 | TRBV6-5 | . | CASSQGPAYEQYF | TGTGCCAGTTCACAGGGGCCGGCCTACGAGCAGTACTTC
TRBJ2-5 | . | TRBV5-6 | . | CASSLAGGQETQYF | TGTGCCAGCAGCTTGGCCGGAGGGCAAGAGACCCAGTACTTC
TRBJ2-2 | . | TRBV9 | . | CASSVDATTIRSGELFF | TGTGCCAGCAGCGTAGATGCGACTACAATACGGTCCGGGGAGCTGTTTTTT
TRBJ1-4 | TRBD1 | TRBV28 | . | CASRLQGAGEKLFF | TGTGCCAGCAGGCTACAGGGGGCAGGAGAAAAACTGTTTTTT